This T cell receptor (beta chain) came from a study of cytomegalovirus exposure and HLA in healthy donors. To note about this clone: Antigen specificity is unknown.

Study observations and caveats: Sequencing probably produced one cluster of sequence variants that were highly shared. Analysis was performed later, and it showed HLA-associated TCR beta chains to be more clonally expanded than equally common others. Usually a TCR sequence was rare, but some public TCRs were found in many donors.

The CDR3 totals 15 residues. Trimming removed 0 bases at V and 5 bases at J, with 13 bases between. Per the germline V gene, CDR1 is MNHEY and CDR2 is SVGAGI. Use of 60 Vbeta and 13 Jbeta primers characterized the PCR. Measured with immunoSEQ multiplex PCR; TCRdb has only the in-frame clones, and not every one. The repertoire includes approximately 160,000 clones, around three quarters of them detected once, and 0.9% to 1.1% sits in the top ten. The source of this sequence is a woman aged 40 to 50 in good health and CMV-seronegative. This sequence joins TRBV6-5 and TRBJ1-1; D not certain. The sample was PBMCs. In nucleotides, the CDR3 is TGTGCCAGCAGTTACTCGAAGTCAGGTCCTACTGAAGCTTTCTTT. It translates to CASSYSKSGPTEAFF.